A single sample is the source of the 30 T cell receptor beta chains below, sequenced in a study of cytomegalovirus exposure and HLA in healthy donors. This PCR relied on a set of 60 Vbeta primers and 13 Jbeta primers. Sequenced by immunoSEQ multiplex PCR; TCRdb stores in-frame clones only, minus some. Of some 130,000 clones in the sample, approximately 74% were seen once. Material for sequencing was PBMCs. The receptors stem from a male donor in good health and CMV-seronegative.

The chain recombines TRBV27 with TRBJ2-2; 8 bases match TRBD2. This CDR3 is 15 amino acids long. In germline, CDR1 is MNHEY, CDR2 SMNVEV (reference sequence). V trimming: 7 bases; J trimming: 4 bases; junction bases outside the gene matches: 8. CDR3 loop: CASTRVAGITGELFF. CDR3 in DNA: TGTGCCAGCACTAGGGTAGCGGGGATCACCGGGGAGCTGTTTTTT.

The chain carries TRBV14 and TRBJ2-7; the match to TRBD1 covers 7 bases. J gave up 6 bases and V 8 bases, and 10 bases lay outside the gene matches. Germline CDR1 and CDR2: SGHDN and FVKESK. The length of the CDR3 is 13 residues. The CDR3 coding sequence is TGTGCCAGCGCAGGGGGAGTCCTCTTCGAGCAGTACTTC. Its protein is CASAGGVLFEQYF.

The J gene is TRBJ1-2, the V gene TRBV28; no clear D gene. Germline V gene data show CDR1 as MDHEN and CDR2 as SYDVKM. The CDR3 has 13 amino acids. Deletions cut 7 bases from V and 5 bases from J, with 14 bases between. The CDR3 is CASNLLRDYGYTF. As DNA, the CDR3 is TGTGCCAGCAATCTTCTTCGGGATTATGGCTACACCTTC.

The chain links TRBV19 to TRBJ1-5; 9 positions match TRBD1. Germline CDR1 LNHDA, CDR2 SQIVND (reference sequence). The CDR3 is 16 residues long. After removal of 5 bases from V and 5 bases from J, the junction contained 10 bases not matched to a gene. The CDR3 nucleotides are TGTGCCAGTAGTGCAGGACAGGGGCTCCAACATCAGCCCCAGCATTTT. Translation: CASSAGQGLQHQPQHF.

J is TRBJ1-2 and V is TRBV9; TRBD1 might be the D (5 bases). There are 15 residues in the CDR3. Per germline, CDR1 SGDLS and CDR2 YYNGEE. With 0 bases removed from V and 1 base from J, the gap between germline ends came to 10 bases. The CDR3 region has the DNA TGTGCCAGCAGCGTAGAAGGAGACAGTAACTATGGCTACACCTTC. Residues: CASSVEGDSNYGYTF. Using reference TRBV9 and TRBJ1-2 for the parts outside the CDR3, the full variable domain is DSGVTQTPKHLITATGQRVTLRCSPRSGDLSVYWYQQSLDQGLQFLIQYYNGEERAKGNILERFSAQQFPDLHSELNLSSLELGDSALYFCASSVEGDSNYGYTFGSGTRLTVV.

The rearrangement joins TRBV2 to TRBJ2-1, with 8 positions matching TRBD2. V lost 3 bases, J lost 7 bases, and 14 bases stayed unmatched. The germline V gene encodes CDR1 SNHLY and CDR2 FYNNEI. The CDR3 runs to 17 residues. The DNA of the CDR3 is TGTGCCAGCAGTGATGCTAGTAGCGGGATTAGTAAAAATGAGCAGTTCTTC. This codes for CASSDASSGISKNEQFF.

V usage is TRBV7-2 and J usage is TRBJ1-1; the match to TRBD1 covers 9 bases. J lost 4 bases, V lost 3 bases, and 3 bases had no gene match. The CDR3 contains 14 residues. Germline V gene sequence: CDR1 SGHTA, CDR2 FQGNSA. CDR3 loop: CASSFGQGITEAFF. The CDR3, as DNA: TGTGCCAGCAGCTTCGGACAGGGGATCACTGAAGCTTTCTTT.

The chain links TRBV4-2 to TRBJ2-1, with D perhaps TRBD1 (6 bases). The germline V gene has CDR1 LGHNA and CDR2 YNFKEQ. The CDR3 covers 12 residues. V lost 4 bases to trimming and J lost 12 bases, with 13 bases between them. The DNA for the CDR3 is TGTGCCAGCAGCCCGTCAGGGGAAGGGCAGTTCTTC. Its protein is CASSPSGEGQFF.

The genes are TRBV7-2 and TRBJ2-7; 10 bases are a match to TRBD1. The CDR3 runs 15 residues. Per germline, CDR1 SGHTA and CDR2 FQGNSA. V lost 0 bases and J lost 3; bases outside the gene matches: 2. The CDR3 region is CASSLARTGGYEQYF. The CDR3 DNA reads TGTGCCAGCAGCTTAGCGCGGACAGGGGGCTACGAGCAGTACTTC.

This clone was found once. The gene calls are TRBV6-1 and TRBJ1-2, with TRBD1 as a possible D gene (5 bases). The germline gives CDR1 MNHNS, CDR2 SASEGT. V lost 4 bases, J lost 1 base, and 16 bases lay in between. The CDR3 is made up of 16 amino acids. The CDR3 sequence is CASSGQPPGGNYGYTF. In nucleotides, the CDR3 is TGTGCCAGCAGTGGACAGCCCCCCGGGGGTAACTATGGCTACACCTTC.

The chain uses TRBV10-1 and TRBJ1-5; D remains ambiguous. There are 13 residues in the CDR3. Germline V gives CDR1 WNHNN, CDR2 SYGVQD (reference sequence). The V gene lost 11 bases and the J gene lost 2 bases, with 13 bases spanning the gap. The CDR3 is CAPYGRGNQPQHF. DNA for the CDR3: TGCGCCCCCTACGGGAGGGGCAATCAGCCCCAGCATTTT.

The chain couples TRBV7-2 to TRBJ2-1; D uncertain. The CDR3 spans 15 residues. Looked up from germline, CDR1 is SGHTA and CDR2 is FQGNSA. V was shortened by 6 bases and J by 3 bases, with 15 bases between the two germline ends. The CDR3 coding sequence is TGTGCCAGCAGGCTTTCCCCTAGTGACTACAATGAGCAGTTCTTC. Encoded protein: CASRLSPSDYNEQFF.

V usage is TRBV27 and J usage is TRBJ2-1; the match to TRBD1 covers 11 bases. The ends lost 3 bases at V and 7 bases at J; junction bases unmatched: 8. Germline V gene lookup returns CDR1 MNHEY and CDR2 SMNVEV (reference sequence). The CDR3 spans 16 residues. The CDR3 reads CASSFLGQGAKNEQFF. The CDR3 bases are TGTGCCAGCAGTTTCTTAGGACAGGGGGCGAAAAATGAGCAGTTCTTC.

The chain has TRBV18 and TRBJ2-3, with D perhaps matching TRBD2 (5 bases). Between the trimmed V and J ends, which lost 6 bases and 6 bases, there was a span of 13 bases. This CDR3 is built from 13 residues. The germline gives CDR1 KGHSH, CDR2 LQKENI. CDR3 in DNA: TGTGCCAGCTCCCCGGACTCATCGGATACGCAGTATTTT. This translates into CASSPDSSDTQYF.

The V call is TRBV5-4, the J call TRBJ2-5, with TRBD1 matching over 7 bases. V lost 4 bases, J lost 5 bases, and 8 bases stayed unmatched. The CDR3 extends over 14 amino acids. CDR1 SGHNT and CDR2 YYREEE come from the germline V gene (reference sequence). The CDR3 nucleotides read TGTGCCAGCAGCCCCGGACAGGCCCGGGAGACCCAGTACTTC. Translation: CASSPGQARETQYF.

This chain connects TRBV19 to TRBJ1-1; 7 bases match TRBD1. V lost 6 bases, J lost 1 base, and 5 bases stayed unmatched. The length of the CDR3 is 14 residues. The germline V gene encodes CDR1 LNHDA and CDR2 SQIVND (reference sequence). The DNA for the CDR3 is TGTGCCAGTAGGGGGGACAGCCGGAACACTGAAGCTTTCTTT. Translation: CASRGDSRNTEAFF.

The chain employs TRBV19 and TRBJ1-5; a possible D gene is TRBD1 (5 bases). CDR1 LNHDA and CDR2 SQIVND come from the germline V gene (reference sequence). The CDR3 runs 17 residues. The V end was cut by 3 bases, the J end by 7 bases, with 22 bases between. CDR3 protein: CASSISLVGQGGQPQHF. The CDR3 DNA sequence: TGTGCCAGTAGTATTTCCCTGGTGGGGCAGGGTGGACAGCCCCAGCATTTT.

This rearrangement joins TRBV11-2 to TRBJ2-5, with D perhaps matching TRBD2 (6 bases). The CDR3 sequence is 17 residues long. From germline, CDR1 is SGHAT and CDR2 FQNNGV. V was pared by 5 bases and J by 7 bases, with 26 bases between. The CDR3 is CASSAGRLQAKIWTQYF. CDR3 nucleotides: TGTGCCAGCAGCGCAGGGAGGCTCCAGGCCAAGATTTGGACCCAGTACTTC.

The V gene is TRBV30, the J gene TRBJ1-1, with a possible D match to TRBD1 (6 bases). CDR1 and CDR2 (germline): GTSNPN, SVGIG (reference sequence). The CDR3 is 14 amino acids. V was shortened by 3 bases and J by 3 bases, with 14 bases between the two germline ends. The CDR3 DNA reads TGTGCCTGGAGCCCTAGGGGGAGTTACACTGAAGCTTTCTTT. It is translated as CAWSPRGSYTEAFF.

In this sample, this clone turned up a few times. The chain carries TRBV4-3 and TRBJ1-5, with D possibly TRBD1 on 5 matching bases. This CDR3 contains 15 residues. Germline CDR1 LGHNA, CDR2 YSLEER. V was clipped by 0 bases and J by 7 bases, with 13 bases between them. Here the CDR3 DNA reads TGCGCCAGCAGCCAAGAAAGGGGTGGATGGCAGCCCCAGCATTTT. It translates to CASSQERGGWQPQHF.

The chain carries TRBV28 and TRBJ1-1; no clear D gene. CDR3 length: 15 residues. Germline V lookup: CDR1 MDHEN, CDR2 SYDVKM. V was trimmed by 0 bases and J by 1 base, leaving 9 bases between them. CDR3 loop: CASSLWGGTNTEAFF. CDR3 nucleotides: TGTGCCAGCAGTTTATGGGGAGGTACGAACACTGAAGCTTTCTTT.

V is TRBV19 and J is TRBJ2-5; 10 nucleotides line up with TRBD2. V shed 4 bases and J 4 bases; nucleotides not matched to a gene: 9. In germline, CDR1 is LNHDA, CDR2 SQIVND (reference sequence). This CDR3 spans 16 amino acids. The CDR3 DNA sequence: TGTGCCAGTAGTAGAGGACTAGCGGTCATGGGAGAGACCCAGTACTTC. Its protein product is CASSRGLAVMGETQYF.

This chain joins TRBV5-1 and TRBJ2-2; D may be TRBD1 (5 bases). Germline assignment: CDR1 SGHRS and CDR2 YFSETQ. Deletions cut 0 bases from V and 4 bases from J, with 10 bases between. The CDR3 extends over 15 amino acids. CDR3 protein: CASSLVQGSTGELFF. The CDR3 DNA reads TGCGCCAGCAGCTTGGTTCAGGGCAGCACCGGGGAGCTGTTTTTT.

V usage is TRBV7-6 and J usage is TRBJ2-7, with TRBD1 matching 7 bases. The CDR3 length is 14 residues. Losses at the gene ends were 3 bases for V and 3 bases for J; bases not matched to a gene: 5. Per germline, CDR1 SGHVS and CDR2 FNYEAQ. CDR3 loop: CASSLGDRLYEQYF. The CDR3 bases are TGTGCCAGCAGCTTGGGGGACAGACTCTACGAGCAGTACTTC. Variable domain in full (rest from reference TRBV7-6 and TRBJ2-7): GAGVSQSPRYKVTKRGQDVALRCDPISGHVSLYWYRQALGQGPEFLTYFNYEAQQDKSGLPNDRFSAERPEGSISTLTIQRTEQRDSAMYRCASSLGDRLYEQYFGPGTRLTVT.

This chain connects TRBV27 to TRBJ1-1; D is unresolved. Germline V lookup: CDR1 MNHEY, CDR2 SMNVEV (reference sequence). The CDR3 has 16 amino acids. Trimming pared 2 bases from V and 0 bases from J, leaving 13 bases between. The CDR3 reads CASSLHPQTVNTEAFF. CDR3 coding DNA: TGTGCCAGCAGTTTACACCCACAGACCGTGAACACTGAAGCTTTCTTT.

V gene TRBV20-1 combines with J gene TRBJ2-1; D gene ambiguous. In germline, CDR1 is DFQATT, CDR2 SNEGSKA (reference sequence). V lost 4 bases to trimming and J lost 10 bases, with 11 bases between them. This CDR3 comprises 11 residues. CDR3 residues: CSATPSLEQFF. CDR3 DNA sequence: TGCAGTGCTACCCCGAGCCTGGAGCAGTTCTTC.

The chain employs TRBV6-5 and TRBJ1-2, with D unresolved. This CDR3 contains 13 residues. The germline CDR1 and CDR2 sequences are MNHEY and SVGAGI. Trimming removed 2 bases from V and 7 bases from J, with 11 bases in between. The CDR3 DNA is TGTGCCAGCAGTTACGTGCCGGAGGGTGGCTACACCTTC. Translation gives CASSYVPEGGYTF.

The rearrangement links TRBV19 to TRBJ2-7, with D maybe TRBD2 (6 bases). The CDR3 has 16 amino acids. CDR1 LNHDA and CDR2 SQIVND come from the germline V gene (reference sequence). With 3 bases removed from V and 2 bases from J, the gap between germline ends came to 17 bases. The CDR3 reads CASSMNQRLGAYEQYF. The DNA of the CDR3 is TGTGCCAGTAGTATGAATCAGCGACTAGGCGCCTACGAGCAGTACTTC.

V gene TRBV27 combines with J gene TRBJ1-4, with D uncertain. The CDR3 covers 14 residues. The germline V gene has CDR1 MNHEY and CDR2 SMNVEV (reference sequence). V dropped 6 bases and J dropped 2 bases, with 10 bases sitting between them. The CDR3: CASSFRNTNEKLFF. DNA of the CDR3: TGTGCCAGCAGCTTCAGGAATACTAATGAAAAACTGTTTTTT.

The rearrangement links TRBV5-4 to TRBJ2-3; perhaps TRBD2 as D (6 bases). Between the trimmed V and J ends, which lost 4 bases and 0 bases, there was a span of 15 bases. The V gene's germline CDR1 is SGHNT and CDR2 YYREEE (reference sequence). This CDR3 spans 16 amino acids. CDR3 in amino acids: CASSRGGTDSTDTQYF. Written as DNA, the CDR3 is TGTGCCAGCAGCCGCGGCGGGACCGACAGCACAGATACGCAGTATTTT.